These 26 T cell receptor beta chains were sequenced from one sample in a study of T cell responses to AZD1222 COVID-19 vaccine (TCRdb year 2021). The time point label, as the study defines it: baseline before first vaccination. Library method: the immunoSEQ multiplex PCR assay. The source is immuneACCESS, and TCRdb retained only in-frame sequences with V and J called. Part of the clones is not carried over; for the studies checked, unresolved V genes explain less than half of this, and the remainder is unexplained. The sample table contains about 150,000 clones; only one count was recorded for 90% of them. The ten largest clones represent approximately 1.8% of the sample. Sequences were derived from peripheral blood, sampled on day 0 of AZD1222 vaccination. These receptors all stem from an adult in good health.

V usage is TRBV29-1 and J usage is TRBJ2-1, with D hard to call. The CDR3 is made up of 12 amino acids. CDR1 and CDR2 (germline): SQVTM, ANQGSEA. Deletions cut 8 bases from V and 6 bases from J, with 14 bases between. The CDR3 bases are TGCAGCACGGGTGGCGGAGCCAATGAGCAGTTCTTC. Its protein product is CSTGGGANEQFF.

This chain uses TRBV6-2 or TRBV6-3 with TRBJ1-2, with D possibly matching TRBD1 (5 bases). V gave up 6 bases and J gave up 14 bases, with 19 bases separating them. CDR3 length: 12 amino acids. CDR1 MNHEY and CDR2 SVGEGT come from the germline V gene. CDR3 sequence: CASSPTSGIGTF. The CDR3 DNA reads TGTGCCAGCAGCCCCACCTCAGGGATAGGGACCTTC.

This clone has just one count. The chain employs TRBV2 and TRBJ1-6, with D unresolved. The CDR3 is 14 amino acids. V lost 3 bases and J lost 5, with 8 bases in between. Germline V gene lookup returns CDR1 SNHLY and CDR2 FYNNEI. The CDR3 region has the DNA TGTGCCAGCAGTGAGTGGTCCGATAATTCACCCCTCCACTTT. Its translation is CASSEWSDNSPLHF.

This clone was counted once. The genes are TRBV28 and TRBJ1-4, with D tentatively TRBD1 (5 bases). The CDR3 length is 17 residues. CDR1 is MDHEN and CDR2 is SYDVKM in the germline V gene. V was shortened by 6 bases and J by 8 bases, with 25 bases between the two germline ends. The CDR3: CASSPSPVGGLGEKLFF. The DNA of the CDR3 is TGTGCCAGCAGCCCCTCACCTGTGGGGGGTCTTGGGGAAAAACTGTTTTTT.

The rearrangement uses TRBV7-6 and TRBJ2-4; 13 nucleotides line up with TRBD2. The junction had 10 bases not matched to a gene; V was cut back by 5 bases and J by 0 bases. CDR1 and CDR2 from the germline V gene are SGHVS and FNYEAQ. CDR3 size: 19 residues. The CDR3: CASSPGLAGTKLAKNIQYF. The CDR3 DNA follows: TGTGCCAGCAGCCCGGGACTAGCGGGGACGAAATTAGCCAAAAACATTCAGTACTTC.

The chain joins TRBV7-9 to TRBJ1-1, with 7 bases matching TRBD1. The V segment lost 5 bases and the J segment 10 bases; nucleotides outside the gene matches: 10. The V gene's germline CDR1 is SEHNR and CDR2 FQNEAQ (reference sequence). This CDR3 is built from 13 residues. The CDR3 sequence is CASSVGTVGVAFF. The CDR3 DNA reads TGTGCCAGCAGCGTGGGGACAGTTGGGGTAGCTTTCTTT.

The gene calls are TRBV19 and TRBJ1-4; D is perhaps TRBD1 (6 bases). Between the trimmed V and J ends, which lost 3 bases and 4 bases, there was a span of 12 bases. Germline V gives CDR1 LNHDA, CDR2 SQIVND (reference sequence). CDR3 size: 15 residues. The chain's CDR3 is CASSIPGQINEKLFF. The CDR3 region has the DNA TGTGCCAGTAGTATCCCGGGACAAATTAATGAAAAACTGTTTTTT.

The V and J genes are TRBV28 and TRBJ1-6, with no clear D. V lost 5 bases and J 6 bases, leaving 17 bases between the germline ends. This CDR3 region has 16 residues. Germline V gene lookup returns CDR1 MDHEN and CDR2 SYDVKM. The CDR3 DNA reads TGTGCCAGCAGTGGCTCATCCGGGAACACTAATTCACCCCTCCACTTT. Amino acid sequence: CASSGSSGNTNSPLHF.

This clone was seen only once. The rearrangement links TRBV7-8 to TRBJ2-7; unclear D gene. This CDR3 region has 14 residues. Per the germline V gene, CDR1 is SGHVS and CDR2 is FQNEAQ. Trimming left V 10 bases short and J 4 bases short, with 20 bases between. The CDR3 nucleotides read TGTGCCACGAGAGGCCCCTCTCCCGGGTACGAGCAGTACTTC. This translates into CATRGPSPGYEQYF.

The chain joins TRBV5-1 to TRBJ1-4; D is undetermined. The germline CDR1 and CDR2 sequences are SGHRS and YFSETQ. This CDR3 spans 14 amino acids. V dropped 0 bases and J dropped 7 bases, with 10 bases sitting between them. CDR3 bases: TGCGCCAGCAGCTTGGCCACCGGTGGTGAAAAACTGTTTTTT. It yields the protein CASSLATGGEKLFF.

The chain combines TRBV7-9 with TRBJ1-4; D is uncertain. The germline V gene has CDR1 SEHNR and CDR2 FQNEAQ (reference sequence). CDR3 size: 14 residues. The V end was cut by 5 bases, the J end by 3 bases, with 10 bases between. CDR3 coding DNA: TGTGCCAGCAGCCTCGGTATGTCTAATGAAAAACTGTTTTTT. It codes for CASSLGMSNEKLFF.

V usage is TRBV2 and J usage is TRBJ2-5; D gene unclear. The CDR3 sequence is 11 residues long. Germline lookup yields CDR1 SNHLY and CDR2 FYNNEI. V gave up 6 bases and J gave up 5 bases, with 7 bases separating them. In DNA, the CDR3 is TGTGCCAGCAGGGTCACGGAGACCCAGTACTTC. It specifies CASRVTETQYF.

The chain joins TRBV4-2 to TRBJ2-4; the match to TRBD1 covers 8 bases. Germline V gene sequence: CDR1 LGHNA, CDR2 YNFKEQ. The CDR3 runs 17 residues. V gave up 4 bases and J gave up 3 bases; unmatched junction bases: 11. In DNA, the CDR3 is TGTGCCAGCAGCCCCCGGACAGGGAGAAGTGTCAAAAACATTCAGTACTTC. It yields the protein CASSPRTGRSVKNIQYF.

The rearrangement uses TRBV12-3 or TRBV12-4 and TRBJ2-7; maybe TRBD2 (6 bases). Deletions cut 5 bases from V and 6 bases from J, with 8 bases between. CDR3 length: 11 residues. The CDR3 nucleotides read TGTGCCAGCAGTCGGGGAGGCGAGCAGTACTTC. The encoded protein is CASSRGGEQYF.

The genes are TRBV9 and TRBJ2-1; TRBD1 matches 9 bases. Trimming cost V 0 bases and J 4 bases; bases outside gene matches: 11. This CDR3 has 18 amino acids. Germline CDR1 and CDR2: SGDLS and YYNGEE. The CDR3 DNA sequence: TGTGCCAGCAGCGTAGCCTCACAGGGGGCCGGTGAATACAATGAGCAGTTCTTC. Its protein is CASSVASQGAGEYNEQFF.

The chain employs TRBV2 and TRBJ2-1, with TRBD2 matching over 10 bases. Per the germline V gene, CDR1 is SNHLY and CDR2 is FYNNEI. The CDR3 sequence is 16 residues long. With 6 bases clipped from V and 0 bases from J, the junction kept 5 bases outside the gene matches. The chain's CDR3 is CASRTGLADSYNEQFF. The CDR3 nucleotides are TGTGCCAGCAGGACCGGACTAGCGGACTCCTACAATGAGCAGTTCTTC.

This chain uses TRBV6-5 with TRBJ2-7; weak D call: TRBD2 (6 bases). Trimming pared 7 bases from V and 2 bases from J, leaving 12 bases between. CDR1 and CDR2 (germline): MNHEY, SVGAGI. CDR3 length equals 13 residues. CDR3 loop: CASKGSGPYEQYF. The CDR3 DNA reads TGTGCCAGCAAGGGTAGCGGCCCCTACGAGCAGTACTTC.

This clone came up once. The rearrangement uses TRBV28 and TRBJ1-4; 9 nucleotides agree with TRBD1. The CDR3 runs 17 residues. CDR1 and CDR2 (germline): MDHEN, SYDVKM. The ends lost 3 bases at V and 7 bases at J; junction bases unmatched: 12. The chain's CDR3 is CASSFGPTGTGSEKLFF. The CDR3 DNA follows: TGTGCCAGCAGTTTTGGGCCTACCGGGACAGGGTCTGAAAAACTGTTTTTT.

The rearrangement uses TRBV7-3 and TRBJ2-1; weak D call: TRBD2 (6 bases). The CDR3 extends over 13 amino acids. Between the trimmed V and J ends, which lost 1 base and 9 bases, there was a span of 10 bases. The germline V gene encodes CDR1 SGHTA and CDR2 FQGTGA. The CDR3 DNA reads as TGTGCCAGCAGCTTAATGCGGGACGGTGAGCAGTTCTTC. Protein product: CASSLMRDGEQFF. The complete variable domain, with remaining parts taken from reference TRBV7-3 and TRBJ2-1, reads GAGVSQTPSNKVTEKGKYVELRCDPISGHTALYWYRQSLGQGPEFLIYFQGTGAADDSGLPNDRFFAVRPEGSVSTLKIQRTERGDSAVYLCASSLMRDGEQFFGPGTRLTVL.

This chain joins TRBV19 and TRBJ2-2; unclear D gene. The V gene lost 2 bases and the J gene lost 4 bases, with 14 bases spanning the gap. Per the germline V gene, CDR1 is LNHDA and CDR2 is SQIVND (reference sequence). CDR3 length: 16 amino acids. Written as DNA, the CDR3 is TGTGCCAGTAGTATAAAACGGAGACTGATCACCGGGGAGCTGTTTTTT. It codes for CASSIKRRLITGELFF.

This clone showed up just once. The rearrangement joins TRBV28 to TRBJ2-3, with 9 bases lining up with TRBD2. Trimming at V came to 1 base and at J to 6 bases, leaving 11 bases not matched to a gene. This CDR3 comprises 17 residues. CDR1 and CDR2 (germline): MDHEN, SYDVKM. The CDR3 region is CASSLYGGRALGDTQYF. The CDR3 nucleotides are TGTGCCAGCAGTTTATATGGCGGGAGGGCCCTGGGGGATACGCAGTATTTT. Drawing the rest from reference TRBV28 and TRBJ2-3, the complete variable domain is DVKVTQSSRYLVKRTGEKVFLECVQDMDHENMFWYRQDPGLGLRLIYFSYDVKMKEKGDIPEGYSVSREKKERFSLILESASTNQTSMYLCASSLYGGRALGDTQYFGPGTRLTVL.

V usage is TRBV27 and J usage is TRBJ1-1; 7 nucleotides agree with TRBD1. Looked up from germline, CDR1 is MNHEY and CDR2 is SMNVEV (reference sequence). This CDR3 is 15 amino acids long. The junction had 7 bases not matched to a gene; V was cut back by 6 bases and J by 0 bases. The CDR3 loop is CASRPDRELNTEAFF. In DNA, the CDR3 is TGTGCCAGCAGGCCCGACAGGGAGTTGAACACTGAAGCTTTCTTT.

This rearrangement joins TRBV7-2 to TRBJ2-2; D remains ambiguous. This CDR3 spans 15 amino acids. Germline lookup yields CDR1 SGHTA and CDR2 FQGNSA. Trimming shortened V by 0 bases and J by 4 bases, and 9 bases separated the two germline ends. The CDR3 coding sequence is TGTGCCAGCAGCTTAGCTTACCAAATCACCGGGGAGCTGTTTTTT. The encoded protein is CASSLAYQITGELFF. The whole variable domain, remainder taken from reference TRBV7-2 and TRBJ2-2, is GAGVSQSPSNKVTEKGKDVELRCDPISGHTALYWYRQSLGQGLEFLIYFQGNSAPDKSGLPSDRFSAERTGGSVSTLTIQRTQQEDSAVYLCASSLAYQITGELFFGEGSRLTVL.

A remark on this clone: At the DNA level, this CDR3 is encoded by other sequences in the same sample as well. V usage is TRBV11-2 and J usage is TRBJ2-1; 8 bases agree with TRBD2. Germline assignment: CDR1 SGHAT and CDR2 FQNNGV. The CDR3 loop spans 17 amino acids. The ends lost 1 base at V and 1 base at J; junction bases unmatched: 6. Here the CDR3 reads CASSLGTGGPSYNEQFF. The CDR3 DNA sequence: TGTGCCAGCAGCTTAGGTACGGGAGGGCCGTCCTACAATGAGCAGTTCTTC.

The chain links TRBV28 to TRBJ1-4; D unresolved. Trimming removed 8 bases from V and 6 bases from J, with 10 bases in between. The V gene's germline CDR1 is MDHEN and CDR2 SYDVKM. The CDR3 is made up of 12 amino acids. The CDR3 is CASAVLDEKLFF. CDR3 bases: TGTGCCAGCGCAGTTCTTGATGAAAAACTGTTTTTT.

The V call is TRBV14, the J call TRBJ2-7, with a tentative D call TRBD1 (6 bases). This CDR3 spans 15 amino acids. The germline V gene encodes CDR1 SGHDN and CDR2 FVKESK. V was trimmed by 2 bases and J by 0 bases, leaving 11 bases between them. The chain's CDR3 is CASSQTQGHSYEQYF. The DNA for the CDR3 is TGTGCCAGCAGCCAAACCCAGGGGCACTCCTACGAGCAGTACTTC.